This T cell receptor (beta chain) was sequenced during a study of blood T cell repertoires in COVID-19 (TCRdb year 2020). Regarding the research as a whole: Samples from collaborators originated in the United States, Italy and Spain and spanned both the acute and convalescent phases of COVID-19. The repertoires were made available in a free public database intended to serve as a resource for research on the immune response to SARS-CoV-2. The prospective study material was composed of cDNA or gDNA derived from T cells, B-cell-depleted T cells, or PBMCs. The sample metadata nearly always contained a de-identified subject ID, COVID-19 status, age in years and sex. Deeply sampled blood TCRbeta repertoires from subjects exposed to, actively infected with, or recovered from COVID-19 were included in the dataset. Where HLA class I and class II types were available, the types were taken from metadata supplied by the sample provider, not from assay-based typing. The samples were drawn from two sources: the first 160 participants of the ongoing ImmuneRACE study, and 1,000 to 1,500 subjects contributed by 6 global collaborators.

General study outcomes and caveats: How much clinical and demographic metadata was included differed by source and by participant, and the metadata was provided uncurated.

The V end gives up 3 bases and the J end 3 bases, leaving 2 bases in the junction not matched to a gene. The CDR3 goes from the cysteine to the phenylalanine over 13 residues. The only DNA kept is the CDR3, 39 bases in frame from the first base. Via the germline V gene, CDR1 is SGHTA and CDR2 FQGNSA. TCRbeta CDR3 regions were amplified from genomic DNA using the immunoSEQ Assay, a bias-controlled multiplex PCR. In the source study's methods: Within the assay, amplification of reference gene primers was used to estimate how many nucleated cells each sample contained. Sequence reads were collapsed and filtered to measure the absolute abundance of every unique TCRbeta CDR3 rearrangement. For each sample, productive Simpson clonality was calculated as the square root of Simpson's diversity index over productive rearrangements. In its TCRdb copy, this immuneACCESS table keeps in-frame sequences only and misses some clones. Where compared with another copy, unresolved V genes explain less than half of these, and the others have no known cause. That table furnishes V, J and clone size, whereas the DNA furnished D and trimming. In this sample the table shows 250,000 to 350,000 clones, approximately 90% of which occur a single time. Of the sample, approximately 4% is held by the ten largest clones.

Collaborating institutions collected whole blood in K2EDTA tubes following their own protocols. For TCRbeta analysis, collaborators shipped samples as frozen whole blood, isolated PBMCs, or DNA extracted from either of those sample types. Notes on this clone: It has no known antigen specificity. No qualities accompany the bases; no much larger clone lies one base away.

The source material was peripheral blood. The source of this sequence is a woman aged 50 to 60 with active or convalescent COVID-19. The chain is made from TRBV7-2 and TRBJ2-7; TRBD1 fits 7 bases in the junction. The DNA sequence reads TGTGCCAGCAGCTTCAGACAGGGCTACGAGCAGTACTTC. Translation gives CASSFRQGYEQYF. The CDR3 plus the reference TRBV7-2 and TRBJ2-7 genes for the other parts give the full variable domain: GAGVSQSPSNKVTEKGKDVELRCDPISGHTALYWYRQSLGQGLEFLIYFQGNSAPDKSGLPSDRFSAERTGGSVSTLTIQRTQQEDSAVYLCASSFRQGYEQYFGPGTRLTVT.